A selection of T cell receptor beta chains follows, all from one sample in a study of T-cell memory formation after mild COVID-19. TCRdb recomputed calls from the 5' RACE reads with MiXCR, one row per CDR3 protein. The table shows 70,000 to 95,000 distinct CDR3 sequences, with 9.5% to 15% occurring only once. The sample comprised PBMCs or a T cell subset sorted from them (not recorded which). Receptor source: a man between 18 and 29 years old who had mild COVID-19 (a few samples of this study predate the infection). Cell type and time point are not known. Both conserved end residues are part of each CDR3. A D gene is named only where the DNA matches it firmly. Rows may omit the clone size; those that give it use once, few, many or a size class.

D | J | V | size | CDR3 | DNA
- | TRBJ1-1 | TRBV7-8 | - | CASSRDIRTEAFF | TGTGCCAGCAGCCGGGATATTCGCACTGAAGCTTTCTTT
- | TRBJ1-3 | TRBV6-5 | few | CASSYLGGTGNTIYF | TGTGCCAGCAGTTACTTGGGTGGGACAGGAAACACCATATATTTT
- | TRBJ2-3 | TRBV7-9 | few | CASNDGVRTDTQYF | TGTGCCAGCAACGACGGAGTCCGCACAGATACGCAGTATTTT
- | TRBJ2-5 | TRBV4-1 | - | CASSQDPDIPWRETQYF | TGCGCCAGCAGCCAAGACCCGGACATACCCTGGCGAGAGACCCAGTACTTC
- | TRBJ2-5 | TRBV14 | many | CASSQGTSWETQYF | TGTGCCAGCAGCCAAGGAACCTCTTGGGAGACCCAGTACTTC
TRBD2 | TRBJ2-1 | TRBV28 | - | CASRPTSGGAHEQFF | TGTGCCAGCAGACCTACTAGCGGGGGGGCCCATGAGCAGTTCTTC
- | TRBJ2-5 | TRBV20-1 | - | CSIPDDQETQYF | TGCAGTATCCCAGACGACCAAGAGACCCAGTACTTC
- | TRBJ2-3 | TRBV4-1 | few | CASRVETGSTDTQYF | TGCGCCAGCAGGGTGGAGACGGGCAGCACAGATACGCAGTATTTT
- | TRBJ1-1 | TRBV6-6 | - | CASRRAMNTEAFF | TGTGCCAGCCGGCGTGCCATGAACACTGAAGCTTTCTTT
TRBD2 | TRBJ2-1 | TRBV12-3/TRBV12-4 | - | CASSPVSGGANEQFF | TGTGCCAGCAGTCCCGTTAGCGGGGGGGCCAATGAGCAGTTCTTC
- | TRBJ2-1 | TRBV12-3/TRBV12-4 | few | CASEDNSNEQFF | TGTGCCAGCGAGGACAACTCCAATGAGCAGTTCTTC
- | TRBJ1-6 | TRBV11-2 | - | CASSLPRWTSSDNSPLHF | TGTGCCAGCAGCTTACCCAGGTGGACTTCCTCGGATAATTCACCCCTCCACTTT
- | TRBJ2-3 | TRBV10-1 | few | CASSVLRTDTQYF | TGCGCCAGCAGTGTCTTGAGGACAGATACGCAGTATTTT
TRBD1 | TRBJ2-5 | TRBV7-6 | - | CASSQGVAQYF | TGTGCCAGCAGCCAGGGGGTGGCCCAGTACTTC
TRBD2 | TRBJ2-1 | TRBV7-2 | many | CASSSPRTSGGNNEQFF | TGTGCCAGCAGCTCACCGAGGACTAGCGGGGGGAACAATGAGCAGTTCTTC
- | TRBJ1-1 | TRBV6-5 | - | CASSRRTANTEAFF | TGTGCCAGCAGCAGACGGACAGCCAACACTGAAGCTTTCTTT
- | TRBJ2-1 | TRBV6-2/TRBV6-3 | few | CASSFGHPGSAYNEQFF | TGTGCCAGCAGTTTCGGCCACCCGGGGTCCGCCTACAATGAGCAGTTCTTC
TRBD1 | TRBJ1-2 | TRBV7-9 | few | CASSLGDRGKYGYTF | TGTGCCAGCAGCTTAGGCGACAGGGGGAAATATGGCTACACCTTC
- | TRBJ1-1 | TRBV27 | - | CASSRVGTEAFF | TGTGCCAGCAGTAGGGTCGGGACTGAAGCTTTCTTT
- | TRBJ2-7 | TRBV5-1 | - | CASSLESTYEQYF | TGCGCCAGCAGCTTGGAGTCAACCTACGAGCAGTACTTC
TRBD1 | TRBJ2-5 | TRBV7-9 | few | CASSWGQGIVETQYF | TGTGCCAGCAGCTGGGGACAGGGGATCGTAGAGACCCAGTACTTC
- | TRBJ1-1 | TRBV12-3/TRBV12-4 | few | CASSHRGYEAFF | TGTGCCAGCAGTCACCGAGGTTATGAAGCTTTCTTT
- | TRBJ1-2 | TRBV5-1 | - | CASSVHNTQWTYGAYGYTF | TGCGCCAGCAGCGTTCACAATACACAGTGGACATATGGGGCGTATGGCTACACCTTC
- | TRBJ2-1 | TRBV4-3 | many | CASSQRLPYNEQFF | TGCGCCAGCAGCCAACGCTTGCCCTACAATGAGCAGTTCTTC
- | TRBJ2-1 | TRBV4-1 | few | CASSQVGLETFF | TGCGCCAGCAGCCAAGTGGGGCTTGAGACGTTCTTC
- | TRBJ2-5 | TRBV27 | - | CASSSSGETQYF | TGTGCCAGCAGTTCATCGGGAGAGACCCAGTACTTC
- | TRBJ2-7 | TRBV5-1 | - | CASSREPYEQYF | TGCGCCAGCAGCCGTGAACCCTACGAGCAGTACTTC
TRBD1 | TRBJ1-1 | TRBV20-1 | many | CSVATGENTEAFF | TGCAGTGTAGCGACAGGGGAGAACACTGAAGCTTTCTTT
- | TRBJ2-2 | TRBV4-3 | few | CASSVGVLVAGELFF | TGCGCCAGCAGTGTCGGGGTTTTGGTGGCCGGGGAGCTGTTTTTT
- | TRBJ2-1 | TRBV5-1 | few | CASSLGGGAQFF | TGCGCCAGCAGCTTGGGTGGGGGGGCCCAGTTCTTC
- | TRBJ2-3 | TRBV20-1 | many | CSARPPRGAVDTQYF | TGCAGTGCCCGCCCCCCCAGGGGCGCCGTAGATACGCAGTATTTT
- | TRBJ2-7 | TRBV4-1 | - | CASSQPQAQTYEQYF | TGCGCCAGCAGCCAACCCCAGGCCCAAACCTACGAGCAGTACTTC
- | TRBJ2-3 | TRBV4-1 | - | CASSQGATRNTDTQYF | TGCGCCAGCAGCCAAGGAGCTACGAGGAACACAGATACGCAGTATTTT
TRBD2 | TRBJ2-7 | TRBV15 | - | CATSQTSGVYEQYF | TGTGCCACCAGCCAGACTAGCGGGGTGTACGAGCAGTACTTC
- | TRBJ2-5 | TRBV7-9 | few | CASSPTPGPAGETQYF | TGTGCCAGCAGTCCAACCCCTGGGCCGGCGGGAGAGACCCAGTACTTC
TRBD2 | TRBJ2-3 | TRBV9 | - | CASSVEGGGAGDTQYF | TGTGCCAGCAGCGTAGAAGGCGGGGGGGCGGGAGATACGCAGTATTTT
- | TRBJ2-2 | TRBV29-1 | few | CSVYSSRSGELFF | TGCAGCGTCTACAGTAGCAGATCCGGGGAGCTGTTTTTT
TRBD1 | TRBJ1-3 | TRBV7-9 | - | CASRLPTSGQGENTIYF | TGTGCCAGCAGGTTACCCACGAGCGGACAGGGAGAAAACACCATATATTTT
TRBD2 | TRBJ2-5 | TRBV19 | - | CASSIQASGAETQYF | TGTGCCAGTAGTATCCAGGCTAGCGGGGCAGAGACCCAGTACTTC
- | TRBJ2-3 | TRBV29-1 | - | CSVIPGLSDTQYF | TGCAGCGTTATACCGGGACTCTCAGATACGCAGTATTTT
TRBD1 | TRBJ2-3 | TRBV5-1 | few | CASSLEGQGTDTQYF | TGCGCCAGCAGCTTGGAGGGACAGGGCACAGATACGCAGTATTTT
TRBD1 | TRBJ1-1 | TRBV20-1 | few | CSATGQGGFMNTEAFF | TGCAGTGCTACGGGACAGGGGGGTTTCATGAACACTGAAGCTTTCTTT
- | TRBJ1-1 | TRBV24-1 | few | CATSDRGNTEAFF | TGTGCCACCAGTGATAGGGGGAACACTGAAGCTTTCTTT
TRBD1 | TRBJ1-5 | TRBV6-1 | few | CASSGQGGNQPQHF | TGTGCCAGCAGTGGACAGGGTGGCAATCAGCCCCAGCATTTT